The entry below describes one TCR beta chain. The entry originates in a study of control samples from healthy donors and cancer patients. Produced via immunoSEQ multiplex PCR; TCRdb's table is partial and in-frame only. The sample carries 90,000 to 100,000 clones, less than 95% recorded once. Germline trimming cut 1 base from V and 7 bases from J; bases unmatched to any gene: 8. The CDR3 length is 16 residues. CDR1 and CDR2 (germline): SGHRS, YFSETQ. The rearrangement joins TRBV5-1 to TRBJ1-4; TRBD1 agrees at 9 bases. Sample: blood. The sequence was collected from a woman aged 18-35 years in good health. The CDR3 nucleotides are TGCGCCAGCAGCTTGTATGGAACGACAGGGGGTGAAAAACTGTTTTTT. It translates to CASSLYGTTGGEKLFF.